This passage covers 13 T cell receptor beta chains from one sample sequenced in a study of blood T cell repertoires in COVID-19. Profiled with immunoSEQ multiplex PCR; TCRdb holds only in-frame clones, not every one. The profile shows fewer than 100,000 clones, roughly 77% of them singletons. Input material: peripheral blood. The receptors here all came from a human donor in a cohort sampled during active COVID-19.

This clone was counted ten times or more. This chain connects TRBV5-1 to TRBJ2-7; D is uncertain. Germline assignment: CDR1 SGHRS and CDR2 YFSETQ. Trimming took off 4 bases at V and 0 bases at J, with 8 bases between the two ends. The CDR3 length is 13 residues. In nucleotides, the CDR3 is TGCGCCAGCAGCCTACTGAGCTCCTACGAGCAGTACTTC. It translates to CASSLLSSYEQYF.

The gene calls are TRBV18 and TRBJ1-5; TRBD1 matches at 7 bases. V was pared by 5 bases and J by 4 bases, with 8 bases of the junction left unmatched. The CDR3 has 15 residues. Germline V lookup: CDR1 KGHSH, CDR2 LQKENI. The CDR3 is CASSAMTGRNQPQHF. The CDR3 nucleotides are TGTGCCAGCTCAGCAATGACAGGGCGAAATCAGCCCCAGCATTTT. The whole variable domain, remainder taken from reference TRBV18 and TRBJ1-5, is NAGVMQNPRHLVRRRGQEARLRCSPMKGHSHVYWYRQLPEEGLKFMVYLQKENIIDESGMPKERFSAEFPKEGPSILRIQQVVRGDSAAYFCASSAMTGRNQPQHFGDGTRLSIL.

This clone showed up just once. V gene TRBV2 combines with J gene TRBJ2-1, with TRBD2 identical over 7 bases. The germline gives CDR1 SNHLY, CDR2 FYNNEI. The ends lost 5 bases at V and 6 bases at J; junction bases unmatched: 10. The CDR3 has 15 residues. The CDR3 region is CASSPWDYLSNEQFF. CDR3 nucleotide sequence: TGTGCCAGCAGTCCCTGGGACTATCTGAGCAATGAGCAGTTCTTC.

V gene TRBV4-1 combines with J gene TRBJ1-4; 9 bases line up with TRBD1. Trimming took 4 bases from V and 4 from J; bases not matched to a gene: 10. The germline gives CDR1 MGHRA, CDR2 YSYEKL. The CDR3 loop spans 17 amino acids. Here the CDR3 DNA reads TGCGCCAGCAGCCCCATAACAGGGGGCGCGGGTAATGAAAAACTGTTTTTT. Protein sequence: CASSPITGGAGNEKLFF.

This clone was seen more than once but under ten times. The chain is built from TRBV3-1 (or the pseudogene TRBV3-2) and TRBJ1-5; D gene uncertain. V was clipped by 0 bases and J by 4 bases, with 7 bases between them. In germline, CDR1 is LGHDT, CDR2 YNNKEL (reference sequence). This CDR3 comprises 14 residues. Here the CDR3 reads CASSQDVQNQPQHF. The DNA for the CDR3 is TGTGCCAGCAGCCAAGACGTACAAAATCAGCCCCAGCATTTT.

The chain employs TRBV15 and TRBJ1-5, with D unclear. CDR3 length equals 14 residues. The germline gives CDR1 LNHNV, CDR2 YYDKDF (reference sequence). Between the trimmed V and J ends, which lost 1 base and 8 bases, there was a span of 12 bases. CDR3 coding DNA: TGTGCCACCAGCAGAGCGTCCGACGGGGAGCCCCAGCATTTT. This translates into CATSRASDGEPQHF.

V and J are TRBV14 and TRBJ1-6; D unresolved. V lost 0 bases to trimming and J lost 7 bases, with 10 bases between them. CDR1 and CDR2 from the germline V gene are SGHDN and FVKESK. The CDR3 runs to 15 residues. DNA for the CDR3: TGTGCCAGCAGCCAAGATGAGCAGGTGAATTCACCCCTCCACTTT. This gives the protein CASSQDEQVNSPLHF.

V is TRBV7-9 and J is TRBJ1-1, with a weak D call TRBD1 (6 bases). The germline gives CDR1 SEHNR, CDR2 FQNEAQ (reference sequence). Trimming left V 4 bases short and J 1 base short, with 13 bases between. This CDR3 is 15 amino acids long. The CDR3 reads CASSSGQSANTEAFF. For the CDR3, the DNA is TGTGCCAGCAGCTCGGGACAAAGCGCGAACACTGAAGCTTTCTTT.

This chain uses TRBV27 with TRBJ2-3; tentatively, D is TRBD1 (5 bases). Germline V gene sequence: CDR1 MNHEY, CDR2 SMNVEV (reference sequence). V lost 6 bases, J lost 6 bases, and 16 bases lay in between. The CDR3 consists of 14 residues. CDR3 residues: CASSYQGGSDTQYF. CDR3 in DNA: TGTGCCAGCAGCTATCAGGGTGGGTCGGATACGCAGTATTTT.

The chain joins TRBV18 to TRBJ2-2; 7 bases fit TRBD2. From germline, CDR1 is KGHSH and CDR2 LQKENI. The CDR3 is 16 residues long. The V segment lost 3 bases and the J segment 4 bases; nucleotides outside the gene matches: 8. In DNA, the CDR3 is TGTGCCAGCTCACCGCTGGGAGTAGCGGGCACCGGGGAGCTGTTTTTT. Its translation is CASSPLGVAGTGELFF.

The gene calls are TRBV6-1 and TRBJ2-5; D possibly corresponds to TRBD1 (5 bases). V was pared by 4 bases and J by 5 bases, with 20 bases between. This CDR3 has 16 amino acids. Per germline, CDR1 MNHNS and CDR2 SASEGT. CDR3 sequence (DNA): TGTGCCAGCAGTGGAACACGGTTTCTGGGGCTGGAGACCCAGTACTTC. This encodes CASSGTRFLGLETQYF.

The chain is built from TRBV5-4 and TRBJ2-3, with 7 bases that match TRBD2. With V trimmed by 2 bases and J by 1 base, 4 bases remained unmatched. Germline V gene sequence: CDR1 SGHNT, CDR2 YYREEE (reference sequence). The CDR3 has 15 residues. CDR3 sequence: CASSLERDRTDTQYF. CDR3 coding DNA: TGTGCCAGCAGCTTAGAGCGGGACCGCACAGATACGCAGTATTTT.

This clone occurred once. The genes are TRBV5-1 and TRBJ1-6; D possibly corresponds to TRBD1 (6 bases). CDR3 length equals 15 residues. The V end was cut by 0 bases, the J end by 7 bases, with 11 bases between. Germline values: CDR1 SGHRS, CDR2 YFSETQ. This chain's CDR3 is CASSLAVTGNSPLHF. The CDR3 nucleotides read TGCGCCAGCAGCTTGGCTGTGACAGGAAATTCACCCCTCCACTTT. Looking up the rest from reference TRBV5-1 and TRBJ1-6 gives the full variable domain: KAGVTQTPRYLIKTRGQQVTLSCSPISGHRSVSWYQQTPGQGLQFLFEYFSETQRNKGNFPGRFSGRQFSNSRSEMNVSTLELGDSALYLCASSLAVTGNSPLHFGNGTRLTVT.